These 7 T cell receptor beta chains came from one sample sequenced in a study. TCRdb used MiXCR to reprocess the 5' RACE reads, holding one entry per CDR3 protein. The table includes fewer than 55,000 distinct CDR3 sequences, around a fifth detected once. The sorted Tregs were CD4+CD25+CD127-/low cells. Sequences were obtained from Tregs sorted from a lymph node. These receptor sequences come from a female donor with breast cancer.

V usage is TRBV7-9 and J usage is TRBJ1-4; the D gene is possibly TRBD1 (6 bases). This CDR3 is 14 amino acids long. Germline values: CDR1 SEHNR, CDR2 FQNEAQ (reference sequence). With 0 bases removed from V and 7 bases from J, the gap between germline ends came to 9 bases. The CDR3 nucleotides read TGTGCCAGCAGCTTAGCCAGGGGTCGTGAAAAACTGTTTTTT. It codes for CASSLARGREKLFF.

There are a few counts of this clonotype. The chain uses TRBV6-2 or TRBV6-3 and TRBJ1-5; a weak D match, TRBD1 (5 bases). Germline V lookup: CDR1 MNHEY, CDR2 SVGEGT. The CDR3 length is 14 residues. V dropped 5 bases and J dropped 3 bases, with 11 bases sitting between them. The CDR3 sequence is CASSETGANQPQHF. The CDR3 coding sequence is TGTGCCAGCAGTGAGACCGGGGCCAATCAGCCCCAGCATTTT.

V is TRBV4-2 and J is TRBJ2-4; either TRBD1 or TRBD2 may supply D (5 bases each). The CDR3 spans 13 residues. V lost 1 base and J 8 bases, leaving 9 bases between the germline ends. Germline CDR1 and CDR2: LGHNA and YNFKEQ. The CDR3 DNA is TGTGCCAGCAGCCAAGGTTTGGGGGACATTCAGTACTTC. Its translation: CASSQGLGDIQYF.

The rearrangement uses TRBV4-2 and TRBJ2-1, with D maybe TRBD2 (5 bases). Looked up from germline, CDR1 is LGHNA and CDR2 is YNFKEQ. This CDR3 comprises 16 residues. Trimming pared 1 base from V and 7 bases from J, leaving 17 bases between. The CDR3 DNA is TGTGCCAGCAGCCAAGTGGGTAACGGGATACGTAATGAGCAGTTCTTC. It codes for CASSQVGNGIRNEQFF.

As regards this clonotype: This may arise from a read error, as a much more abundant clone is one base away. This chain uses TRBV5-1 with TRBJ2-1; 8 bases are shared with TRBD1. Germline V gene data show CDR1 as SGHRS and CDR2 as YFSETQ. The CDR3 totals 14 residues. The CDR3 DNA sequence: TGCGCCAGCAGCCTATGGGACAGGTCCCCTGAGCGGTTCTTC. Translation: CASSLWDRSPERFF. Together with reference TRBV5-1 and TRBJ2-1, the CDR3 gives the full variable domain: KAGVTQTPRYLIKTRGQQVTLSCSPISGHRSVSWYQQTPGQGLQFLFEYFSETQRNKGNFPGRFSGRQFSNSRSEMNVSTLELGDSALYLCASSLWDRSPERFFGPGTRLTVL.

This clonotype was detected only once. One base away lies a much larger clone, so this may be a sequencing read error. The chain is built from TRBV4-1 and TRBJ2-1, with D perhaps TRBD2 (7 bases). The length of the CDR3 is 15 residues. Germline V lookup: CDR1 MGHRA, CDR2 YSYEKL. In DNA form, the CDR3 reads TGCGCCAGCAGCCAGGGAGGGGGACAAAACAATGGGCAGTTCTTC. It is translated as CASSQGGGQNNGQFF.

Regarding this clonotype: A junction end diverges from the germline sequence, so it may reflect a read error. This sequence joins TRBV9 and TRBJ2-3, with TRBD2 as a possible D gene (6 bases). Germline V gives CDR1 SGDLS, CDR2 YYNGEE. This CDR3 has 15 amino acids. The CDR3 reads CAGSAGVSGADTQYF. The CDR3 nucleotides are TGTGCCGGCAGCGCCGGCGTCTCGGGGGCAGATACGCAGTATTTT.